This T cell receptor (beta chain) was observed in a study of response to subunit inactivated influenza vaccine. TCRdb analysed the RT-PCR reads with MiXCR anew, one entry per CDR3 protein. The table lists just under 550,000 distinct CDR3 sequences, less than 25% of them singletons. CDR3 length equals 13 residues. Germline V gene sequence: CDR1 MNHNS, CDR2 SASEGT. The V and J ends lost 1 base and 5 bases respectively, with 8 bases between them. A note on this clonotype: Its specificity is not known.

Overall study findings and caveats: The authors suggested that few new T cells are recruited per seasonal influenza vaccination.

These data are also associated with another study on T cells expressing NK-cell markers. That publication notes: 5'RACE template switching with UMIs produced the TCR beta cDNA. CD3+CD56+NKG2C+, CD3+CD56+NKG2C- and CD3+CD56-NKG2C+ T cells, once sorted, supplied the TCR beta repertoires. Out of eight donors sequenced, seven tested HCMV-seropositive and the remaining one seronegative. Within several experiments, an anti-gamma-delta TCR antibody kept the sorting limited to alpha-beta TCR T cells.

The source is a middle-aged man who received an inactivated influenza vaccine. This sample comprised CD4+ T cells sorted from PBMCs, obtained 12 days after vaccination. The genes are TRBV6-1 and TRBJ2-5, with a tentative D call TRBD2 (5 bases). CDR3 DNA sequence: TGTGCCAGCAGTGAAGGGCAGCGGGAGACCCAGTACTTC. It encodes CASSEGQRETQYF.